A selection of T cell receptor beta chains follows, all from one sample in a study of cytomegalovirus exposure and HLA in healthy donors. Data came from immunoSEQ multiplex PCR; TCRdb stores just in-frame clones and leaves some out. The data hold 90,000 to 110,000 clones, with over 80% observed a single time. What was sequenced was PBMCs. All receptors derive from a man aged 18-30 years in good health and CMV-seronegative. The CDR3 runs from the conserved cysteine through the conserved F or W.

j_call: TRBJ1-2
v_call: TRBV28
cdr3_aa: CANPPLSRVRVDGYTF

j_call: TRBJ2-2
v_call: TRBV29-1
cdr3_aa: CSVRGTVNTGELFF

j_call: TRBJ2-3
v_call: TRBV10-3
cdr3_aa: CAISGPPIAGPEAQYF

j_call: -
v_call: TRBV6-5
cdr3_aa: CASSAWDRGYEQYF

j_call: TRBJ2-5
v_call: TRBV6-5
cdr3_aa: CASSFRGGQETQYF

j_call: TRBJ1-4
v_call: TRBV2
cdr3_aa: CASSEDTSTNEKLFF

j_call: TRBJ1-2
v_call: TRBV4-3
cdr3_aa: CASSQDRDRVYGYTF

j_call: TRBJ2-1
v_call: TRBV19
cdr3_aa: CASSSDETDEQFF

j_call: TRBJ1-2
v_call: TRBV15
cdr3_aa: CATSRAGGRGYTF

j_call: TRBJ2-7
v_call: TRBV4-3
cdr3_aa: CASSQDRSDYEQYF

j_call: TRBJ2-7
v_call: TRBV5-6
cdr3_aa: CASSIGQGNYEQYF

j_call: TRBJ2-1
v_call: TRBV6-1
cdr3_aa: CASSEAPGGSYNEQFF

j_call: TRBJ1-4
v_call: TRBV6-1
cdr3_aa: CASSLNEKLFF

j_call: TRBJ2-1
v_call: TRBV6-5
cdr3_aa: CASLGGPGEQFF

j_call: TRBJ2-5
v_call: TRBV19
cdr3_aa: CASSPNREETQYF

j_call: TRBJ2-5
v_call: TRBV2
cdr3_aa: CASSGSDQETQYF

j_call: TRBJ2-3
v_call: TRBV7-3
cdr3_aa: CASSLSEVRGLVTDTQYF

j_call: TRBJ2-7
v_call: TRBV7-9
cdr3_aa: CASRPLWGGFSYEQYF

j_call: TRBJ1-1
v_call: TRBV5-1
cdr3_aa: CASRETGTEAFF

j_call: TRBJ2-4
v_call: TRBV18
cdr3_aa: CASSPPRTSGKLAKNIQYF

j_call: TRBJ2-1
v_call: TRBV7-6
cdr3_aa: CASSLSSGGGGEQFF

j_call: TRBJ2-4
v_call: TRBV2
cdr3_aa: CASSDSELAKNIQYF

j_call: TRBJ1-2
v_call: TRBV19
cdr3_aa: CASSRTGGTNYGYTF

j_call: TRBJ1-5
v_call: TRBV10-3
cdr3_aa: CAISRGISNQPQHF

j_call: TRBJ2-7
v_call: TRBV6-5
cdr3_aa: CASRAGGTYEQYF

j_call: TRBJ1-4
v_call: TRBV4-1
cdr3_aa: CASSQVAGREKLFF

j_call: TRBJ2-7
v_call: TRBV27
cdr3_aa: CASSFGGSYEQYF

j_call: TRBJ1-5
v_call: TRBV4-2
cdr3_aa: CASSQELSEDQPQHF

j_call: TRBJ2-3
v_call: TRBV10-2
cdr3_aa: CASRVSGIRGEQYF

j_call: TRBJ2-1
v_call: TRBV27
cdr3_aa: CASRSGTYNEQFF

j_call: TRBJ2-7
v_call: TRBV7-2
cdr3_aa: CASSLGIRERSYEQYF

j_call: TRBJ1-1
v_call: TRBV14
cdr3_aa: CASSQTTGGAIRAFF

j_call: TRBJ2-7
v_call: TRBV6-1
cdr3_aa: CASRGQGLSEQYF

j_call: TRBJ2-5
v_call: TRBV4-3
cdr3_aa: CASSQEEGKGETQYF

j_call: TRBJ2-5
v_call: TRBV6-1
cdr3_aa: CASTLRQGAETQYF

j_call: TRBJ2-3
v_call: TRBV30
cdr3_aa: CAWRALPSTDTQYF

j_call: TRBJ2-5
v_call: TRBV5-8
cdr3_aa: CASRDSFAETQYF

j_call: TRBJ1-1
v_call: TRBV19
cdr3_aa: CASSTQGAQNTEAFF

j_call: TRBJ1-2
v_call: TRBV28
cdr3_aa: CASSLSGAAGRANYGYTF

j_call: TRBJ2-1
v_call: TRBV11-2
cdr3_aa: CASSLGGRYNEQFF

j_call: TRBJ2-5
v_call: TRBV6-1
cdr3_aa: CASSEDPSGRMETQYF